The rows below give T cell receptor beta chains drawn from one sample of a study of T cell responses to AZD1222 COVID-19 vaccine. The protocol was immunoSEQ multiplex PCR, while the TCRdb copy is restricted to in-frame clones and leaves out a portion. The repertoire includes around 130,000 clones, roughly nine tenths of them detected once, and 9.5% sits in the top ten. The material was peripheral blood, obtained 28 days after the second AZD1222 dose. The receptor set was obtained from an adult who received the AZD1222 COVID-19 vaccine. The CDR3 runs from the conserved cysteine through the conserved F or W. Each record gives: J gene, clone size, V gene, D gene, CDR3 protein, CDR3 DNA. D genes are given only for firm matches. Clone sizes are given selectively: once, few, many, or a class where the clone is expanded.

TRBJ2-3 . TRBV19 . CASSIVASGRDTQYF TGTGCCAGTAGTATAGTGGCGAGCGGTCGGGATACGCAGTATTTT
TRBJ2-3 . TRBV11-2 . CASSSPAGAPDTQYF TGTGCCAGCAGCTCCCCCGCGGGGGCCCCAGATACGCAGTATTTT
TRBJ2-1 . TRBV11-3 . CASSPTGSEQFF TGTGCCAGCAGCCCCACAGGGAGTGAGCAGTTCTTC
TRBJ2-3 . TRBV4-3 . CASSQEADTQYF TGCGCCAGCAGCCAAGAGGCAGATACGCAGTATTTT
TRBJ2-3 . TRBV5-6 . CASSLFRRGNTDTQYF TGTGCCAGCAGCTTGTTCCGGCGGGGTAACACAGATACGCAGTATTTT
TRBJ1-2 . TRBV6-2/TRBV6-3 . CASSPRGLDGYTF TGTGCCAGCAGCCCCCGGGGTCTCGATGGCTACACCTTC
TRBJ1-1 . TRBV2 . CASRANTEAFF TGTGCCAGCAGGGCGAACACTGAAGCTTTCTTT
TRBJ2-7 . TRBV6-5 . CASSERRGAEQYF TGTGCCAGCAGCGAGAGGAGGGGGGCCGAGCAGTACTTC
TRBJ1-2 . TRBV18 . CASSPEGQGYTF TGTGCCAGCTCCCCGGAGGGGCAGGGCTACACCTTC
TRBJ1-5 . TRBV19 . CASSIMPDQPQHF TGTGCCAGTAGTATTATGCCGGACCAGCCCCAGCATTTT
TRBJ2-7 . TRBV30 . CAWSSHPYEQYF TGTGCCTGGAGTTCGCACCCCTACGAGCAGTACTTC
TRBJ1-3 few TRBV4-3 TRBD1 CASSQVWSGQGASGNTIYF TGCGCCAGCAGCCAAGTTTGGTCGGGGCAGGGGGCGAGTGGAAACACCATATATTTT
TRBJ1-5 . TRBV7-2 . CASSLGGDKGGSSNQPQHF TGTGCCAGCAGCTTAGGCGGGGACAAGGGGGGAAGTAGCAATCAGCCCCAGCATTTT
TRBJ1-1 . TRBV12-3/TRBV12-4 . CASSSYRSEAFF TGTGCCAGCAGCTCCTACAGGAGCGAAGCTTTCTTT
TRBJ1-5 once TRBV7-9 TRBD1 CASSEQGFQPQHF TGTGCCAGCAGCGAACAGGGGTTTCAGCCCCAGCATTTT
TRBJ1-1 . TRBV10-3 . CAITRGGNTEAFF TGTGCCATCACTCGGGGTGGGAACACTGAAGCTTTCTTT
TRBJ2-7 . TRBV29-1 TRBD2 CSGEAGGEQYF TGCAGCGGAGAAGCGGGAGGGGAGCAGTACTTC
TRBJ1-3 . TRBV7-2 . CASSLRGARAISGNTIYF TGTGCCAGCAGCCTAAGAGGGGCCAGGGCGATTTCTGGAAACACCATATATTTT
TRBJ2-5 once TRBV4-1 TRBD2 CASSHGLAGAPSETQYF TGCGCCAGCAGCCACGGACTAGCGGGCGCCCCTTCAGAGACCCAGTACTTC
TRBJ2-1 . TRBV5-1 TRBD1 CASSLEGGQYNEQFF TGCGCCAGCAGCTTGGAAGGGGGACAGTACAATGAGCAGTTCTTC
TRBJ1-6 once TRBV18 . CASSPAVDNSPLHF TGTGCCAGCTCACCTGCAGTGGATAATTCACCCCTCCACTTT
TRBJ1-4 . TRBV18 . CASSPSFGEKLFF TGTGCCAGCTCACCATCCTTCGGTGAAAAACTGTTTTTT
TRBJ1-2 . TRBV6-5 TRBD1 CASSLETGQGSGYTF TGTGCCAGCAGCCTAGAAACGGGACAGGGAAGTGGCTACACCTTC
TRBJ1-5 once TRBV11-2 . CASSLQGWDNQPQHF TGTGCCAGCAGCCTTCAGGGGTGGGACAATCAGCCCCAGCATTTT
TRBJ1-3 . TRBV7-9 . CASSLAEGTGNTIYF TGTGCCAGCAGCTTAGCGGAGGGTACTGGAAACACCATATATTTT
TRBJ2-5 . TRBV29-1 . CSVEGQEGETQYF TGCAGCGTTGAAGGGCAGGAAGGCGAGACCCAGTACTTC
TRBJ1-1 . TRBV6-5 TRBD1 CASNQPGAGGQAFF TGTGCCAGCAACCAACCTGGGGCAGGGGGCCAAGCTTTCTTT
TRBJ1-5 . TRBV27 TRBD1 CASSSDRRGVNQPQHF TGTGCCAGCAGTTCGGACAGGCGGGGGGTCAATCAGCCCCAGCATTTT
TRBJ2-1 . TRBV25-1 . CASRRGYNEQFF TGTGCCAGCAGACGCGGATACAATGAGCAGTTCTTC
TRBJ1-1 . TRBV19 . CASSIMVEMNTEAFF TGTGCCAGTAGTATAATGGTGGAGATGAACACTGAAGCTTTCTTT
TRBJ2-3 once TRBV12-3/TRBV12-4 . CASSLARRDTQYF TGTGCCAGCAGTTTAGCGAGGAGAGATACGCAGTATTTT
TRBJ1-5 . TRBV29-1 . CSVAPAGPNQPQHF TGCAGCGTTGCGCCGGCAGGGCCCAATCAGCCCCAGCATTTT
TRBJ1-1 . TRBV5-4 TRBD1 CASSLGGQGAIEAFF TGTGCCAGCAGCTTGGGAGGACAGGGTGCGATTGAAGCTTTCTTT
TRBJ1-2 once TRBV14 . CTSSQTVNYGYTF TGTACCAGCAGCCAGACAGTAAACTATGGCTACACCTTC
TRBJ1-1 . TRBV3-1/TRBV3-2 . CASSHPGLNTEAFF TGTGCCAGCAGCCACCCAGGACTTAACACTGAAGCTTTCTTT
TRBJ1-1 . TRBV19 TRBD1 CASSASAVQGAVTEAFF TGTGCCAGTAGTGCCTCTGCCGTACAGGGGGCTGTTACTGAAGCTTTCTTT
TRBJ1-6 . TRBV11-2 TRBD1 CASTPGGGSPLHF TGTGCCAGCACCCCAGGGGGGGGATCACCCCTCCACTTT
TRBJ2-7 . TRBV27 . CASSPSWGRVTYEQYF TGTGCCAGCAGTCCTAGCTGGGGCAGGGTCACCTACGAGCAGTACTTC
TRBJ2-1 . TRBV30 . CAAGGAVTYNEQFF TGTGCCGCCGGAGGAGCGGTCACCTACAATGAGCAGTTCTTC
TRBJ1-4 few TRBV5-6 . CASSEGGITTNEKLFF TGTGCCAGCAGCGAAGGAGGAATAACAACTAATGAAAAACTGTTTTTT
TRBJ1-2 . TRBV11-2 TRBD1 CASSLSTLTGSSYTF TGTGCCAGCAGCTTATCAACCCTGACAGGGTCCAGCTACACCTTC